The 3 T cell receptor beta chains given below trace back to one sample, sequenced in a study of beta chain features in type 1 diabetes. The investigators reverse transcribed all of the isolated RNA, so they sequenced expressed TCRB transcripts. TCRdb's copy holds only in-frame clones and misses some; the assay was immunoSEQ multiplex PCR. The repertoire holds a few hundred thousand clones, over 12% seen once, with approximately 0.02% in the top ten. Sequenced: naive CD4+ T cells from blood. These receptor sequences come from a young woman in good health.

In regard to this clone: This CDR3 is also generated by other DNA sequences in the sample. The chain uses TRBV2 and TRBJ2-1, with 13 bases that match TRBD2. After removal of 4 bases from V and 3 bases from J, the junction contained 0 bases not matched to a gene. Germline V gene data show CDR1 as SNHLY and CDR2 as FYNNEI. The CDR3 is made up of 15 amino acids. CDR3 nucleotide sequence: TGTGCCAGCAGTGGACTAGCGGGAGGCTACAATGAGCAGTTCTTC. This gives the protein CASSGLAGGYNEQFF.

This clone was counted a few times. The rearrangement joins TRBV4-2 to TRBJ2-7, with 9 positions matching TRBD2. V gave up 1 base and J gave up 2 bases; unmatched junction bases: 6. From germline, CDR1 is LGHNA and CDR2 YNFKEQ. CDR3 length equals 16 residues. The CDR3 sequence is CASSQVSGRRPYEQYF. In DNA, the CDR3 is TGTGCCAGCAGCCAAGTGAGCGGGAGGAGGCCCTACGAGCAGTACTTC.

CDR3 protein: CSVEVGQGRINEQYF. In DNA form, the CDR3 reads TGCAGCGTTGAAGTAGGTCAGGGAAGGATCAACGAGCAGTACTTC. The chain is built from TRBV29-1 and TRBJ2-7, with D tentatively TRBD1 (5 bases). Per the germline V gene, CDR1 is SQVTM and CDR2 is ANQGSEA. V was shortened by 1 base and J by 5 bases, with 18 bases between the two germline ends. The CDR3 runs to 15 residues.